The following is a T cell receptor (beta chain) sequence with its context. Other DNA variants within this sample encode the same CDR3. This entry is derived from a study of blood T cell repertoires in COVID-19. Across the whole study: Collection of acute and convalescent COVID-19 samples took place in the United States, Italy and Spain. Sources were T cells, B-cell-depleted T cells, or PBMCs; the material itself was cDNA or gDNA.

Trimming stripped 6 bases from V and 3 bases from J, with 8 bases between. This CDR3 is 12 amino acids long. Authors' data handling: Amplification of reference gene primers provided the estimated nucleated cell counts. Here immunoSEQ multiplex PCR was the method, and the copy in TCRdb shows in-frame clones only, minus some. Clonal size and the V and J genes are those of that table, whereas D and trimming came from the DNA. The sample has over 250,000 clones, about 89% seen once; the top ten hold about 10%. What was sequenced was peripheral blood. This chain uses TRBV12-3 or TRBV12-4 with TRBJ1-1; D ambiguous. The sequence was collected from a man aged 35 to 55 who had recovered from COVID-19. This chain's CDR3 is CASSSTDTEAFF. As DNA, the CDR3 is TGTGCCAGCAGCTCAACGGACACTGAAGCTTTCTTT.